The entry that follows covers one TCR beta chain sequence. The study separated CD4+ cells into CD45RA+ naive and CD45RA-negative memory subsets. Trimming took off 2 bases at V and 1 base at J, with 15 bases between the two ends. The CDR3 has 16 amino acids. In germline, CDR1 is MNHEY, CDR2 SVGAGI. The sample is drawn from a study of shared clonotypes between healthy human individuals. Libraries were prepared by immunoSEQ multiplex PCR; TCRdb keeps only in-frame clonotypes and omits some of them. The sample yields just over 2,000,000 clones, 85% to 95% seen once. The receptor comes from a man younger than 35 in good health. The sample was naive CD4+ T cells sorted from blood. Sample subset: CD45RA+ positively selected. The genes are TRBV6-5 and TRBJ2-7, with D perhaps given as TRBD1 or TRBD2 (6 bases each). The CDR3 reads CASSYGGGRGSYEQYF. The CDR3 DNA sequence: TGTGCCAGCAGTTACGGTGGGGGGCGAGGGTCCTACGAGCAGTACTTC.